This T cell receptor (beta chain) emerged from a study of CD8 T cells in ankylosing spondylitis. V shed 2 bases and J shed 7 bases, with 15 bases lying between them. The germline V gene encodes CDR1 SGHDT and CDR2 YYEEEE. This CDR3 is built from 14 residues. This clonotype was counted ten times or more. MiXCR was run by TCRdb on the 5' RACE reads, yielding one entry per CDR3 protein. The table records approximately 190,000 distinct CDR3 sequences, roughly 13% of them present only once. This receptor was taken from a female donor with ankylosing spondylitis or in good health (not recorded which). Specimen: blood, either unsorted or a sorted T cell fraction (not recorded which). The chain joins TRBV5-6 to TRBJ1-2; D uncertain. Here the CDR3 reads CASSFPGEIRGYTF. The CDR3 DNA reads as TGTGCCAGCAGCTTCCCCGGGGAGATCCGTGGCTACACCTTC.